This TCR beta chain appears in the sequencing data of a study of tumor-infiltrating lymphocytes in primary liver carcinoma. Study-level information: All patients had surgically resected primary liver carcinoma. Findings of the study overall: Researchers did not compare CD4+ and CD8+ repertoires, as samples were bulk unsorted. Top-250-clone fractions were significantly higher in tumors than in blood (p = 0.039). Tumor region pairs overlapped more than did tumor-adjacent and tumor-blood pairs.

Germline V CDR1 and CDR2: SQVTM, ANQGSEA. The CDR3 extends over 13 amino acids. The researchers obtained blood RNA from unsorted whole blood and also extracted germline DNA. The researchers produced TCR beta cDNA from about 510 ng total RNA with a constant-region primer. Libraries of TCR beta came from three nested multiplex PCR rounds with slightly modified ARM-PCR. Researchers ran the first two PCR rounds for roughly 10 cycles each with TRBV1-TRBV30 forward primers and a C-beta reverse primer. TCRdb itself ran the multiplex PCR reads through MiXCR, one entry per CDR3 protein. Altogether 190,000 or so distinct CDR3 sequences are present, almost 65% being singletons, with the ten largest covering roughly 6.8%. The sample holds one count of this clonotype. Its antigen is not identified. The germline gene is not matched at one end of the junction; a read error may be the cause.

V and J are TRBV29-1 and TRBJ1-1; D not resolved. The sample comprised peripheral blood. The source is a woman aged 55-69 years with primary liver carcinoma and hepatitis B virus infection. CDR3 bases: TGCAGTGTTGAGGTTTTCAAGCACACTGTAGCTTTCTTT. It translates to CSVEVFKHTVAFF.